This T cell receptor (beta chain) was sequenced in a study of T-cell reconstitution after alpha-beta-depleted transplantation in children. Study-level points and caveats: Surviving recipient T cells and thymic progenitors underlay high day-60 TCRbeta diversity in some patients.

CDR1 and CDR2 (germline): SGHRS, YFSETQ. The trim removed 3 bases at V and 2 bases at J, leaving 4 bases unmatched. The CDR3 contains 15 residues. This clonotype was detected many times. Antigen unknown. Unique molecular identifiers were incorporated into the prepared TCRbeta library. Each CDR3 protein gets one entry after TCRdb re-called the PCR reads with MiXCR. This table holds 670,000 or so distinct CDR3 sequences, over 10% found once. The sample consisted of PBMCs, taken before TCRalphabeta/CD19-depleted stem cell transplant. This chain connects TRBV5-1 to TRBJ2-7; 11 bases agree with TRBD2. This clonotype originated in a girl aged 2 to 10 with congenital amegakaryocytic thrombocytopenia, due to receive a stem cell transplant. The chain's CDR3 is CASSWGTSGTYEQYF. Here the CDR3 DNA reads TGCGCCAGCAGCTGGGGGACTAGCGGTACCTACGAGCAGTACTTC.